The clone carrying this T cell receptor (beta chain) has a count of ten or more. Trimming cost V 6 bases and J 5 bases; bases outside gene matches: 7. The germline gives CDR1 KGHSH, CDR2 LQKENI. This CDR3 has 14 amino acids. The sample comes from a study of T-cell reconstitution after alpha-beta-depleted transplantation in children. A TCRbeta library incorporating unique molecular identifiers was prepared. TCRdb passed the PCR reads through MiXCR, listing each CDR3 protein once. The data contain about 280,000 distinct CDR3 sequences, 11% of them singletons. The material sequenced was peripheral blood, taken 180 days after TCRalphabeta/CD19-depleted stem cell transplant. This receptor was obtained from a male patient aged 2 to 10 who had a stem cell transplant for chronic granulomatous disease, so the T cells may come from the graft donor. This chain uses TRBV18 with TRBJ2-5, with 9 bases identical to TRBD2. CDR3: CASSHSGSGETQYF. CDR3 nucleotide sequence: TGTGCCAGCTCCCATAGCGGGAGTGGGGAGACCCAGTACTTC.